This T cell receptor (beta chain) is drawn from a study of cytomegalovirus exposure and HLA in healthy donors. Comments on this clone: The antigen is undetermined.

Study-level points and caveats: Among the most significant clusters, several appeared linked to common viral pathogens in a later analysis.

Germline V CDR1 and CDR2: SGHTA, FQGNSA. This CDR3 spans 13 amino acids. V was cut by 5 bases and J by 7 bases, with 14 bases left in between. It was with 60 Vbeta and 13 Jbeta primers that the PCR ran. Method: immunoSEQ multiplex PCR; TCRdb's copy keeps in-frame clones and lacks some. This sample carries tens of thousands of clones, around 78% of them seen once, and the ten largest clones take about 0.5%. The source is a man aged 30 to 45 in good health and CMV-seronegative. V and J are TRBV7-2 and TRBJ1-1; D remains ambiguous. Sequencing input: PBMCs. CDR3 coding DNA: TGTGCCAGCAGCCCCGGACTCGACCTTGAAGCTTTCTTT. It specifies CASSPGLDLEAFF.